The 5 T cell receptor beta chains below all came from one sample that was sequenced in a study of cytomegalovirus exposure and HLA in healthy donors. Sequenced by immunoSEQ multiplex PCR; TCRdb stores in-frame clones only, minus some. The sample consists of fewer than 200,000 clones, 85% of them appearing once. The sample was PBMCs. Every receptor here comes from a man younger than 30 in good health and CMV-seropositive.

Only a few counts were recorded for this clone. This chain links TRBV7-9 with TRBJ1-5; 11 nucleotides line up with TRBD1. CDR1 is SEHNR and CDR2 is FQNEAQ in the germline V gene (reference sequence). This CDR3 region has 16 residues. Germline trimming cut 1 base from V and 4 bases from J; bases unmatched to any gene: 3. The CDR3 is CASSLGTGGPNQPQHF. As DNA, the CDR3 is TGTGCCAGCAGCTTAGGGACAGGGGGCCCAAATCAGCCCCAGCATTTT.

The rearrangement uses TRBV6-6 and TRBJ2-1; D possibly corresponds to TRBD2 (5 bases). The length of the CDR3 is 15 residues. Trimming left V 7 bases short and J 7 bases short, with 20 bases between. Germline assignment: CDR1 MNHNY and CDR2 SVGAGI (reference sequence). The CDR3 loop reads CASNRGRRTLNEQFF. The CDR3 nucleotides are TGTGCCAGCAACAGAGGGCGCCGTACCCTTAATGAGCAGTTCTTC.

The chain carries TRBV6-4 and TRBJ2-2, with a weak D call TRBD1 (6 bases). Germline V lookup: CDR1 MRHNA, CDR2 SNTAGT. This CDR3 spans 13 amino acids. The germline V and J ends were trimmed by 10 bases and 4 bases, with 13 bases remaining between them. As DNA, the CDR3 is TGTGCCACCAACAGGGTTTTCACCGGGGAGCTGTTTTTT. This sequence encodes CATNRVFTGELFF.

V and J are TRBV7-8 and TRBJ2-6; D possibly corresponds to TRBD1 (6 bases). Trimming shortened V by 2 bases and J by 4 bases, and 18 bases separated the two germline ends. Germline assignment: CDR1 SGHVS and CDR2 FQNEAQ. The CDR3 contains 18 residues. The CDR3 DNA reads as TGTGCCAGCAGCTTAACCCCAGGGGAAGCTCGGGGGGCCAACGTCCTGACTTTC. It yields the protein CASSLTPGEARGANVLTF.

This chain links TRBV18 with TRBJ2-5; 7 positions agree with TRBD2. The germline CDR1 and CDR2 sequences are KGHSH and LQKENI. With 3 bases clipped from V and 4 bases from J, the junction kept 8 bases outside the gene matches. The CDR3 is 15 residues long. The CDR3 region has the DNA TGTGCCAGCTCACCGTGGGAGGGCCGGGTAGAGACCCAGTACTTC. Its protein is CASSPWEGRVETQYF.